This T cell receptor (beta chain) was sequenced for a study of blood T cell repertoires in COVID-19. About the study: The United States, Italy and Spain were the sources of the acute and convalescent COVID-19 samples. T cells, B-cell-depleted T cells, or PBMCs provided the cDNA or gDNA that served as material.

The V gene lost 3 bases and the J gene lost 2 bases, with 15 bases spanning the gap. Germline V gene lookup returns CDR1 SGDLS and CDR2 YYNGEE. CDR3 size: 16 residues. This clone was picked up a small number of times. Authors' data handling: By means of reference gene primer amplification, nucleated cell counts were estimated. Assay used: immunoSEQ multiplex PCR; TCRdb lists only in-frame clones, some missing. Clone size and the V and J calls come from that table; the DNA yielded D and trimming. The top ten clones hold about 2.4% of a sample with roughly 220,000 clones, roughly 84% of them seen once. This chain links TRBV9 with TRBJ1-3, with D unclear. Specimen: peripheral blood. The origin of this receptor is a woman aged 55-70 years with acute or convalescent COVID-19. The DNA of the CDR3 is TGTGCCAGCAGCGCAGGAGGTGTCCAGCCTGGAAACACCATATATTTT. It codes for CASSAGGVQPGNTIYF.